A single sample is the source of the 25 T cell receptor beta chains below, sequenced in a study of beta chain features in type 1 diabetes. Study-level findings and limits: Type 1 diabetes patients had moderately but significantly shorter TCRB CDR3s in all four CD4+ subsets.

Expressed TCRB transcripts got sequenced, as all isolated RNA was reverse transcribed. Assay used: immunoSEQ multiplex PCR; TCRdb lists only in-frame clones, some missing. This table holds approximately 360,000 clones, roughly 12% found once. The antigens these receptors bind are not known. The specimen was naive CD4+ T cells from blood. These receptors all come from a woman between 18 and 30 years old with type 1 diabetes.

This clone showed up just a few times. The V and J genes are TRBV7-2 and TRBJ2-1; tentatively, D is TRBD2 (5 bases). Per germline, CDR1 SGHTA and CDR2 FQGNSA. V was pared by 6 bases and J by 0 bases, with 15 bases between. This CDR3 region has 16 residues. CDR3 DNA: TGTGCCAGCAGACCCCATAGCGAACTCTCCTACAATGAGCAGTTCTTC. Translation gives CASRPHSELSYNEQFF.

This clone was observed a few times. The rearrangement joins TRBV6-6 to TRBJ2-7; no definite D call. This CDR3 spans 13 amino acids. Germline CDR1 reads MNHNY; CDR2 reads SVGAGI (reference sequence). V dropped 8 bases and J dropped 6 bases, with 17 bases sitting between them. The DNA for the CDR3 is TGTGCCAGCGGCCCTAGATCCCCTCTCGAGCAGTACTTC. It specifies CASGPRSPLEQYF.

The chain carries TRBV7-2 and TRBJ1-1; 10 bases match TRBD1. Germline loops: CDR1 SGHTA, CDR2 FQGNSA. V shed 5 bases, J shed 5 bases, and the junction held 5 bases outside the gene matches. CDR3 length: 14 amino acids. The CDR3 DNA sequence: TGTGCCAGCAGCCCGGGACAGGGGAGGACTGAAGCTTTCTTT. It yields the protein CASSPGQGRTEAFF.

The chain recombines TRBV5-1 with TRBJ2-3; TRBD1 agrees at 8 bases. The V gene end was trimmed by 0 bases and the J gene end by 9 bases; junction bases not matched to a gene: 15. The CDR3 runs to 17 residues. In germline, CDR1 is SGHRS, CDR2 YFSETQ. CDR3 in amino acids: CASSLDTGQGTGGTQYF. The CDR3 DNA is TGCGCCAGCAGCTTGGATACCGGACAGGGAACGGGTGGAACGCAGTATTTT.

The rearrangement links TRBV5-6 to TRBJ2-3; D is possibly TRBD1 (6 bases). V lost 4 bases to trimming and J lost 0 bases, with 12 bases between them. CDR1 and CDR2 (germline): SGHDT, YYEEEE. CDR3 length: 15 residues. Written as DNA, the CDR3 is TGTGCCAGCAGCCCACAGGGAGCTAGCACAGATACGCAGTATTTT. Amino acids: CASSPQGASTDTQYF.

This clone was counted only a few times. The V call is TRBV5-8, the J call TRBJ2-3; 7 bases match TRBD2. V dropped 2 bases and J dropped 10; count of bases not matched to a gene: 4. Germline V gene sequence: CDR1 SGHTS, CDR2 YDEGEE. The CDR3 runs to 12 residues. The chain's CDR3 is CASSLYGGAQYF. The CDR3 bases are TGTGCCAGCAGCTTATATGGGGGGGCGCAGTATTTT.

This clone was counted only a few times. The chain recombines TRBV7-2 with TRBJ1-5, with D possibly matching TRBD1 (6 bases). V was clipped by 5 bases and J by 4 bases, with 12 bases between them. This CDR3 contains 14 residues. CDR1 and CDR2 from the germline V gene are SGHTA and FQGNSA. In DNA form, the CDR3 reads TGTGCCAGCAGCAAGGACAGTTTGAATCAGCCCCAGCATTTT. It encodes CASSKDSLNQPQHF.

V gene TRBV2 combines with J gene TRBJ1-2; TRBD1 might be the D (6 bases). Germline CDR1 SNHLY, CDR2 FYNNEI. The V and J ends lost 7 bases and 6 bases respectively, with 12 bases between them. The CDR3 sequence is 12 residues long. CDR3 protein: CASKKRTDGYTF. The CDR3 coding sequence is TGTGCCAGCAAGAAAAGGACAGATGGCTACACCTTC.

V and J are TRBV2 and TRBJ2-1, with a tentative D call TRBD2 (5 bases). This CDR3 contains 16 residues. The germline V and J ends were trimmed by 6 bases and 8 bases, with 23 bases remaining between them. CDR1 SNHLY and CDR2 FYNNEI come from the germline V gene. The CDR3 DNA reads TGTGCCAGCAGCGAAATACTAGGAAGGGTCAGCCATGAGCAGTTCTTC. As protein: CASSEILGRVSHEQFF.

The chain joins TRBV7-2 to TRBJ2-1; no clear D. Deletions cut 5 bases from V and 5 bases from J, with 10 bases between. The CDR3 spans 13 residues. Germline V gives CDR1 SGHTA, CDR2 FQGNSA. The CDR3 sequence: CASSHSLDNEQFF. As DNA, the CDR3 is TGTGCCAGCAGCCACTCGCTAGACAATGAGCAGTTCTTC.

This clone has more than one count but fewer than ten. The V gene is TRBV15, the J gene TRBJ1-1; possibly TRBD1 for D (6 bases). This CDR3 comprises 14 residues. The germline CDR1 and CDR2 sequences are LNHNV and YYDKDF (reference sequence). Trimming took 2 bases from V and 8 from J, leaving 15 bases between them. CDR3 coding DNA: TGTGCCACCAGCAGATCCTCCAACACAGGGGAAGCTTTCTTT. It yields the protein CATSRSSNTGEAFF.

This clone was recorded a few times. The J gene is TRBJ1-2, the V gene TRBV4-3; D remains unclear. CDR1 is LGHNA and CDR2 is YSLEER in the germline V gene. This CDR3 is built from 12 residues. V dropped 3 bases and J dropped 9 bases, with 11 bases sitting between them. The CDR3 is CASSHRERSYTF. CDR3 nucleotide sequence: TGCGCCAGCAGCCACCGGGAACGGAGCTACACCTTC.

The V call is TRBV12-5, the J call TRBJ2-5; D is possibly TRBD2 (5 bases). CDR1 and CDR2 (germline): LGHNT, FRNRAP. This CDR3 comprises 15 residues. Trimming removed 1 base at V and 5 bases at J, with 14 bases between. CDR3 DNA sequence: TGTGCTAGTGGTTTGGGAAGCGGACTCGGGGAGACCCAGTACTTC. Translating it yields CASGLGSGLGETQYF. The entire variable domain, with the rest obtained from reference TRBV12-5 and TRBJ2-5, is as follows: DARVTQTPRHKVTEMGQEVTMRCQPILGHNTVFWYRQTMMQGLELLAYFRNRAPLDDSGMPKDRFSAEMPDATLATLKIQPSEPRDSAVYFCASGLGSGLGETQYFGPGTRLLVL.

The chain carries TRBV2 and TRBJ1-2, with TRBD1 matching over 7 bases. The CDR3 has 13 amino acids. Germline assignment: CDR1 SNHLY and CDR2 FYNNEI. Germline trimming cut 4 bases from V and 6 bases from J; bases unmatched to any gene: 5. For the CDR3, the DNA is TGTGCCAGCAGTGTCTGGACAGGCGATGGCTACACCTTC. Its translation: CASSVWTGDGYTF.

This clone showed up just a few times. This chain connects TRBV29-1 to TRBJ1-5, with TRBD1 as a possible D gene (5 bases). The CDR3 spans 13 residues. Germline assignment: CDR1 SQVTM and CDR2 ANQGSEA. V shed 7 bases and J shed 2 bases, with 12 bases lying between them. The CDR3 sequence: CSAQRGGNQPQHF. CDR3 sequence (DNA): TGCAGCGCCCAACGGGGGGGCAATCAGCCCCAGCATTTT. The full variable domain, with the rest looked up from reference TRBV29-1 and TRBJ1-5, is SAVISQKPSRDICQRGTSLTIQCQVDSQVTMMFWYRQQPGQSLTLIATANQGSEATYESGFVIDKFPISRPNLTFSTLTVSNMSPEDSSIYLCSAQRGGNQPQHFGDGTRLSIL.

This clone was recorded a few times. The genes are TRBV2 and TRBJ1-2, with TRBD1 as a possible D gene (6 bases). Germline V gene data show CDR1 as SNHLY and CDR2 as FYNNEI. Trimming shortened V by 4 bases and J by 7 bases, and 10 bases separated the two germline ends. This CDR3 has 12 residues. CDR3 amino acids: CASSAQGVGYTF. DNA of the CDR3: TGTGCCAGCAGTGCACAGGGAGTTGGCTACACCTTC.

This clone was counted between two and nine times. In DNA, the CDR3 is TGTGCCAGCAGTTTCAGCGGGACCAAAAACATTCAGTACTTC. This encodes CASSFSGTKNIQYF. The chain combines TRBV6-5 with TRBJ2-4; 7 bases fit TRBD2. This CDR3 contains 14 residues. V shed 4 bases and J 2 bases; nucleotides not matched to a gene: 2. Germline values: CDR1 MNHEY, CDR2 SVGAGI.

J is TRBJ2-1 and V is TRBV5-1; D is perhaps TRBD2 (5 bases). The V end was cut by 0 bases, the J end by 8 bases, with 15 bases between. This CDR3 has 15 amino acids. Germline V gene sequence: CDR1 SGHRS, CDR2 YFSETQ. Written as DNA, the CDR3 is TGCGCCAGCAGCTTGGGGGCCCTTGGAGGCGATGAGCAGTTCTTC. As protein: CASSLGALGGDEQFF.

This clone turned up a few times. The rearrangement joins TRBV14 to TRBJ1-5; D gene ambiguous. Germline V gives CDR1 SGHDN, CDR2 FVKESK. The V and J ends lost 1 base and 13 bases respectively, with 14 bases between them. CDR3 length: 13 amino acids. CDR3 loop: CASSQGGRSNQHF. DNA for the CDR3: TGTGCCAGCAGCCAAGGAGGGCGGAGCAATCAGCATTTT. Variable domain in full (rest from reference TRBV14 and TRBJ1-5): EAGVTQFPSHSVIEKGQTVTLRCDPISGHDNLYWYRRVMGKEIKFLLHFVKESKQDESGMPNNRFLAERTGGTYSTLKVQPAELEDSGVYFCASSQGGRSNQHFGDGTRLSIL.

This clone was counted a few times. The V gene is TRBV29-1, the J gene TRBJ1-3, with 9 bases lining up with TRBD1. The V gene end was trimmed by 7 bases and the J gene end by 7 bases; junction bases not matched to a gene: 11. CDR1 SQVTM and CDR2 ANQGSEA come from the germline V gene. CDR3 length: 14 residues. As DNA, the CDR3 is TGCAGCGCTTCCGACACAGGGGGCAGCAACACCATATATTTT. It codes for CSASDTGGSNTIYF.

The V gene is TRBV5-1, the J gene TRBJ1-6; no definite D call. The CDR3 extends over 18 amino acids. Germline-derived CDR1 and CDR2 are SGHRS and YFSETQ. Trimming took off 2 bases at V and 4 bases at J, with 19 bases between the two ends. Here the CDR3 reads CASSLRSLGREYNSPLHF. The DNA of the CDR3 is TGCGCCAGCAGCTTAAGGTCCCTCGGACGGGAGTATAATTCACCCCTCCACTTT.

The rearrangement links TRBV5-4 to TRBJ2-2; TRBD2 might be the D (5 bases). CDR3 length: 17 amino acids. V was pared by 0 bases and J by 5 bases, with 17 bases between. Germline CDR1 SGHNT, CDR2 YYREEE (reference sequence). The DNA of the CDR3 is TGTGCCAGCAGCTTGGGAGGGTCGGGATGGTCAACCGGGGAGCTGTTTTTT. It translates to CASSLGGSGWSTGELFF.

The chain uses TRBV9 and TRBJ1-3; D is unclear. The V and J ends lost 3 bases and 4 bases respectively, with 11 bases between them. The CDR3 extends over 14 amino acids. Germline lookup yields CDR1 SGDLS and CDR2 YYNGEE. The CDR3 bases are TGTGCCAGCAGCGCCAGTGAGGGAGGAAACACCATATATTTT. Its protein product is CASSASEGGNTIYF. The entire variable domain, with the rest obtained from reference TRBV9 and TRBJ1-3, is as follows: DSGVTQTPKHLITATGQRVTLRCSPRSGDLSVYWYQQSLDQGLQFLIQYYNGEERAKGNILERFSAQQFPDLHSELNLSSLELGDSALYFCASSASEGGNTIYFGEGSWLTVV.

The CDR3: CASSRTENTEAFF. CDR3 DNA: TGTGCCAGTAGTAGGACAGAGAACACTGAAGCTTTCTTT. This chain joins TRBV19 and TRBJ1-1, with D possibly TRBD1 on 6 matching bases. The CDR3 runs 13 residues. V lost 4 bases and J lost 1, with 7 bases in between. The germline V gene has CDR1 LNHDA and CDR2 SQIVND (reference sequence).

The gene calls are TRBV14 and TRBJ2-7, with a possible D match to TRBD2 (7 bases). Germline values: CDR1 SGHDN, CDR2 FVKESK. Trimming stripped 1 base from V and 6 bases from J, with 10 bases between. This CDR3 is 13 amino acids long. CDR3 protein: CASSQGGGGEQYF. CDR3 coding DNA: TGTGCCAGCAGCCAAGGGGGAGGGGGCGAGCAGTACTTC.